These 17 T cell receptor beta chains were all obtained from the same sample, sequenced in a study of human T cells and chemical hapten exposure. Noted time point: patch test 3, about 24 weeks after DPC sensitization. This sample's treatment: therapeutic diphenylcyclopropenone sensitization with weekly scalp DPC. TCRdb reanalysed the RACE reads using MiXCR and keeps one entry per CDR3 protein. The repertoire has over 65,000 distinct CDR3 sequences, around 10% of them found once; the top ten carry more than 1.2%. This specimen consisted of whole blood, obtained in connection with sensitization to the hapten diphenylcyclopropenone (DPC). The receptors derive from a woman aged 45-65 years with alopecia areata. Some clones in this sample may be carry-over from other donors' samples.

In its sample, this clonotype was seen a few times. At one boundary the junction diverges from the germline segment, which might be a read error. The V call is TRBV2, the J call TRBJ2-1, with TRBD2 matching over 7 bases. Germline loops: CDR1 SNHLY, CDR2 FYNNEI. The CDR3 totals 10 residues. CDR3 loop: CASSTPGLPF. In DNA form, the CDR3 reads TGTGCCAGCAGTACCCCGGGACTACCCTTC.

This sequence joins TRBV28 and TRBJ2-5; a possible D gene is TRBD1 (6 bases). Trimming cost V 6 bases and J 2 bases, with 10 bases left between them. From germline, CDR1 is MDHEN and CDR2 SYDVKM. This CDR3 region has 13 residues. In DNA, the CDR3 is TGTGCCAGCAGACCCACAGGGCAAGAGACCCAGTACTTC. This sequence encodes CASRPTGQETQYF.

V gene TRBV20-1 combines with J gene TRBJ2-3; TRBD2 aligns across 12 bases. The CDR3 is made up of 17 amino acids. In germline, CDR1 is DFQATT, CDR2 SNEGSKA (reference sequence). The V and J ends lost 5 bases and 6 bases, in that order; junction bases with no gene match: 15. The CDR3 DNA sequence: TGCAGTGCTTTTTCCGCCCTAGCGGGGGGGCCTGAGGATACGCAGTATTTT. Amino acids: CSAFSALAGGPEDTQYF.

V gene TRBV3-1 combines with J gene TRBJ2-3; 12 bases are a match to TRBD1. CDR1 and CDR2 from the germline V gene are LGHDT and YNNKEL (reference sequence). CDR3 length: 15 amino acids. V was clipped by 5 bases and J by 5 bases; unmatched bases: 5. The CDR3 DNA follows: TGTGCCAGCAGCTACCGGGACAGGGGGCTAGATACGCAGTATTTT. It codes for CASSYRDRGLDTQYF.

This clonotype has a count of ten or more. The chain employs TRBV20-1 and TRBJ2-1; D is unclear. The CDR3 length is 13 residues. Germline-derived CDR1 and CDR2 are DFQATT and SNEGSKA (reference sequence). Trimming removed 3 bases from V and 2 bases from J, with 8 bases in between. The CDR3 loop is CSARAITYNEQFF. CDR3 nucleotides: TGCAGTGCTAGGGCGATAACCTACAATGAGCAGTTCTTC.

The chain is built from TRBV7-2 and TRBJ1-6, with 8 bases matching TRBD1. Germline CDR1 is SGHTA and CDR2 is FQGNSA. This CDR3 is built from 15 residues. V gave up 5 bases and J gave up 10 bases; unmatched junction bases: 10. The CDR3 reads CASSTLTGVGSPLHF. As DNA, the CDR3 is TGTGCCAGCAGCACCCTGACAGGGGTGGGGTCACCCCTCCACTTT.

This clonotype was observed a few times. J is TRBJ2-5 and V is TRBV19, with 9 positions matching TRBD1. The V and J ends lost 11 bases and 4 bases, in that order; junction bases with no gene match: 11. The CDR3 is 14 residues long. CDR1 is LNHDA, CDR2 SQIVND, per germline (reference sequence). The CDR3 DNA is TGTGCCTCCCATCCGGGACAGGGTGGAGAGACCCAGTACTTC. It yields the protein CASHPGQGGETQYF.

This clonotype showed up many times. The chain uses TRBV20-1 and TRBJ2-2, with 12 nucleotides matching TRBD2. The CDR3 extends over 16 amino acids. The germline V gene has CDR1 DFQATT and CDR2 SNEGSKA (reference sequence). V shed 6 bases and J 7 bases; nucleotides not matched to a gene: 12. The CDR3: CSAFSSGRAASGELFF. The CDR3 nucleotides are TGCAGTGCCTTCTCTAGCGGGAGGGCCGCCAGCGGGGAGCTGTTTTTT.

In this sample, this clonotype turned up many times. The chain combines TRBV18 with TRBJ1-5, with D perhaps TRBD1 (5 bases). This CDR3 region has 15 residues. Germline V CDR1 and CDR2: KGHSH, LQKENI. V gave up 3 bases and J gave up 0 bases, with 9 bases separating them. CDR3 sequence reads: CASSPSGLSNQPQHF. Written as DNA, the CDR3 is TGTGCCAGCTCACCTTCAGGGCTTAGCAATCAGCCCCAGCATTTT.

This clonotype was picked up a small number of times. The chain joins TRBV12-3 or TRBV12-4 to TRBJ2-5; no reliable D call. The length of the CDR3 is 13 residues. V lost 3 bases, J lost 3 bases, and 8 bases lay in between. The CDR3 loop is CASSFGGEETQYF. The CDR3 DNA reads TGTGCCAGCAGTTTCGGCGGAGAAGAGACCCAGTACTTC.

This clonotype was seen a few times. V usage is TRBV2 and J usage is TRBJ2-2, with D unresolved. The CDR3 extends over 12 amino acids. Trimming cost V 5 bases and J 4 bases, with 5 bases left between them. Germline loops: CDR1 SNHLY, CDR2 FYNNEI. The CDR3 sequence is CASSPLTGELFF. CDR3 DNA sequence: TGTGCCAGCAGTCCCCTCACCGGGGAGCTGTTTTTT.

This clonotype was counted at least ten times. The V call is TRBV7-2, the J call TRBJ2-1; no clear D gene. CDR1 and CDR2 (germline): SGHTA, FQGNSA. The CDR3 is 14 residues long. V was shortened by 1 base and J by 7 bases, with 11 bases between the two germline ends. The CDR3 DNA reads TGTGCCAGCAGCTTAGTCGCGGTGCCAAATGAGCAGTTCTTC. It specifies CASSLVAVPNEQFF.

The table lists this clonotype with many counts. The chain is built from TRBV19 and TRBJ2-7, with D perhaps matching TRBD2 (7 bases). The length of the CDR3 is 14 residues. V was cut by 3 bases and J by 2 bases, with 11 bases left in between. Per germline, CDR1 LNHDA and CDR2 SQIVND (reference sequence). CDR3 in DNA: TGTGCCAGTAGTATTACAGGGACTACCTACGAGCAGTACTTC. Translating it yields CASSITGTTYEQYF.

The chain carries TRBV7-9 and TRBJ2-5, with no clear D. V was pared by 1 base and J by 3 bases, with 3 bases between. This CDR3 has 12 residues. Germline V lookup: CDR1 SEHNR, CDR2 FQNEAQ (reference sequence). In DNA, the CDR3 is TGTGCCAGCAGCTTAGTTAAAGAGACCCAGTACTTC. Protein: CASSLVKETQYF. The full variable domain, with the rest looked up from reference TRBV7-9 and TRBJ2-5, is DTGVSQNPRHKITKRGQNVTFRCDPISEHNRLYWYRQTLGQGPEFLTYFQNEAQLEKSRLLSDRFSAERPKGSFSTLEIQRTEQGDSAMYLCASSLVKETQYFGPGTRLLVL.

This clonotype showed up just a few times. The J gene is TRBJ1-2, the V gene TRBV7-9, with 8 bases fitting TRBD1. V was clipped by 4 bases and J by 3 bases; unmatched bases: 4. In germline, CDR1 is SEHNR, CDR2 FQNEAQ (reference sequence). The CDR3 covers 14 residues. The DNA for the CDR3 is TGTGCCAGCAGCTCTCAGGGGGCGCACTATGGCTACACCTTC. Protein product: CASSSQGAHYGYTF.

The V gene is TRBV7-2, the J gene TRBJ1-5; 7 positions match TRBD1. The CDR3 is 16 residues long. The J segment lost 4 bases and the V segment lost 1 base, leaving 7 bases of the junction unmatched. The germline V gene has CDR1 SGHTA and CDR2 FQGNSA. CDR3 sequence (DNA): TGTGCCAGCAGCTTAGATAACAGGGGATCGAATCAGCCCCAGCATTTT. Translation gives CASSLDNRGSNQPQHF. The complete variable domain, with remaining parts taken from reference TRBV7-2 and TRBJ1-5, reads GAGVSQSPSNKVTEKGKDVELRCDPISGHTALYWYRQSLGQGLEFLIYFQGNSAPDKSGLPSDRFSAERTGGSVSTLTIQRTQQEDSAVYLCASSLDNRGSNQPQHFGDGTRLSIL.

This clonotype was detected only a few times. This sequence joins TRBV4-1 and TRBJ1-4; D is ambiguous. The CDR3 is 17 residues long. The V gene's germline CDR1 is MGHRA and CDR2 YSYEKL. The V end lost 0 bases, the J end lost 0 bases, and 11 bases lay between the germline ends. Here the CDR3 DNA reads TGCGCCAGCAGCCAAGATAAAGGGAGATCAACTAATGAAAAACTGTTTTTT. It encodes CASSQDKGRSTNEKLFF.